The entry that follows covers one T cell receptor beta chain sequence. Its antigen is undetermined. These data come from a study of cytomegalovirus exposure and HLA in healthy donors. General study results and limits: According to an earlier analysis, most TCR beta V segments yielded productive rearrangements about 87% or about 30% of the time.

Vbeta (60) and Jbeta (13) primers were used in the PCR. The method was immunoSEQ multiplex PCR; TCRdb's version includes in-frame clones alone and lacks a portion of them. This table has under 200,000 clones, roughly 84% appearing once. The ends lost 3 bases at V and 5 bases at J; junction bases unmatched: 4. Germline CDR1 and CDR2: SGDLS and YYNGEE. CDR3 length equals 15 residues. This clonotype was sampled from a boy under 10 years old in good health and CMV-seronegative. The genes are TRBV9 and TRBJ2-3, with 12 bases that match TRBD2. Sequencing was carried out using PBMCs. CDR3 amino acids: CASSDGGLAGDTQYF. CDR3 nucleotides: TGTGCCAGCAGCGATGGGGGACTAGCGGGAGATACGCAGTATTTT.